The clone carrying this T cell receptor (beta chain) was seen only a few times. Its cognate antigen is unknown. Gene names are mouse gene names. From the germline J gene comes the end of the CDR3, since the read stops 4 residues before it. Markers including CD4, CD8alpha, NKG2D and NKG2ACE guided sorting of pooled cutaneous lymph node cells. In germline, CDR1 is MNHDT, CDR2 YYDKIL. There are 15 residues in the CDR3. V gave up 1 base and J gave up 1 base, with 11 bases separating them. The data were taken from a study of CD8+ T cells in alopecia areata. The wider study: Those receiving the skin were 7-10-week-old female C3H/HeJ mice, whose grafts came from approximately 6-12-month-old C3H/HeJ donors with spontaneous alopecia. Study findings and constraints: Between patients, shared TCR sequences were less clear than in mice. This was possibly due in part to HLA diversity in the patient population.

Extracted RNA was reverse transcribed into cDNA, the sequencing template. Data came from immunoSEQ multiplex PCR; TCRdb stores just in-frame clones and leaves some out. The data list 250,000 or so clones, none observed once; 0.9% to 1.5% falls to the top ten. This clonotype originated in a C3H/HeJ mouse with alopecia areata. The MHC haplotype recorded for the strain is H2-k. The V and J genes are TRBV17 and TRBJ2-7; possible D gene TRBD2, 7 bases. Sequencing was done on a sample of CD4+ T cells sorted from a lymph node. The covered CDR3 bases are TGTGCTAGCAGTAGAGCGGGGGGCGCTTCCTAT. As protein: CASSRAGGASY. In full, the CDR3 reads CASSRAGGASYEQYF.